Listed here is a single T cell receptor (beta chain). What antigen it recognizes has not been identified. No much larger clonotype is one base removed from it; base qualities were not supplied. The same CDR3 arises from other DNA sequences in this sample as well. TCR CDR3 regions were amplified from genomic DNA by multiplex PCR using the deep immunoSEQ assay. Extracted genomic DNA from each cell subset was distributed evenly across all wells of several immunoSEQ 96-well plates, and each plate was treated as a replicate. For sorted subsets, each replicate PCR was loaded with about 0.2 ug genomic DNA, equivalent to roughly 30,000 T cell genomes. Purified libraries were quantified with a Qubit 3.0 fluorometer, sized on a Bioanalyzer 2100, and re-quantified with the KAPA Library Quantification kit. Every immunoSEQ 96-well plate was sequenced on a separate single-read 150-cycle Illumina NextSeq 550 flow cell. The original pipeline was this. Because the immunoSEQ output included only junctional sequences and no quality scores, the filtering could not be the same as the filtering used for full-length reads. To assign V/J genes and CDR3, sequences were annotated using PyIR, a Python wrapper for IgBLAST v1.9, with IMGT germline references. Reads with weak V/J assignments (E-value above 1e-6), missing CDR3, stop codons, out-of-frame junctions, or ambiguous translated residues were removed. V3J clonotypes were defined as sequences sharing an identical inferred V gene, J gene, and CDR3 amino acid sequence. Percentage overlap between repertoires was calculated by dividing the number of shared unique clonotypes by the size of the smaller repertoire. Richness of each repertoire was evaluated using RTK rarefaction, the Chao1 estimator, and Recon v2.1 estimates of unobserved clonotypes. For all TCRbeta clonotypes obtained by the gDNA method from a few donors, generation probabilities were computed with OLGA. TCRdb obtained this table from immuneACCESS and retained in-frame rearrangements with V and J assigned. These tables miss some clones; where compared with another copy, unresolved V genes account for less than half of the shortfall, and the remainder is unexplained. The DNA gave D and trimming, while V, J and clone size come from that table. This sample gives approximately 2,200,000 clones in total; 85% to 95% of them show up just once. The top ten clonotypes cover under 2% of the sample.

CDR1 SQVTM and CDR2 ANQGSEA are derived from the germline V gene. The CDR3 goes from the cysteine to the phenylalanine over 14 residues. Left in the record is the CDR3 DNA by itself, 42 bases read in frame from the first base. The junction shows trimming of 3 bases on V and 3 bases on J, plus 12 bases between the germline ends. CD8 naive samples were CD45RO-negative cells positively selected for CCR7, giving a CD45RA+CCR7+ population that excluded TemRA cells. Donors were healthy HIV-negative adults with no recently reported acute infections or vaccinations. Every donor was a Caucasian adult residing in Nashville, Tennessee, USA. After blood collection by leukapheresis, PBMCs were isolated using Ficoll-Histopaque density gradient centrifugation and then cryopreserved in the vapor phase of liquid nitrogen. Analytical flow cytometry was used to check the purity and quantity of every magnetically sorted T cell population. Genomic DNA was isolated from every sorted fraction and measured by UV absorbance on a Nanodrop 2000c.

The entry originates in a study of shared clonotypes between healthy human individuals (dated by TCRdb to about 2020). In terms of the full investigation: Two women and a few men aged 18 to 49 years were included in the cohort. Leukapheresis yielded between about 0.9 and 10 billion PBMCs per donor. Libraries were prepared and TCR repertoires were sequenced by different laboratories using diverse techniques, in order to increase sequencing depth and limit assay-specific biases. For each donor, CD4 naive and CD4 memory were each run on three plates, CD8 naive on two plates, and CD8 memory on one plate. Blood TCR repertoires of five healthy adults were deeply sequenced to estimate repertoire size and the extent of clonotype sharing between individuals.

The study at large found these results: Incomplete sequencing was indicated by rarefaction of sorted-subset datasets, despite the large sequencing depth. Compared with non-shared clonotypes, the clonotypes found in all four sorted-subset donors had higher generation probabilities. Because the study included only a small number of donors, the genetic and exposure-history diversity represented was limited. Approximately 4.8% of naive CD4, 3.5% of naive CD8, roughly 2.5% of memory CD4, and about 0.4% of memory CD8 clonotypes were shared across a few donors. Sampling was restricted to blood, and TCR repertoires in tissue are likely to differ from TCR repertoires in blood. Larger estimated clonotype richness was generally found for naive subsets than for memory subsets. Pairwise subsampling indicated that sequencing depth was expected to affect the degree of clonotype sharing among donors.

The chain employs TRBV29-1 and TRBJ2-1; tentative D gene TRBD1, with 6 bases matching. Specimen: naive CD8+ T cells from PBMCs. The meaning of the sample's cell subset or site label: CD45RA+CCR7+. This sequence originates from a man in his late teens or twenties in good health. Some clones in this sample may be carry-over from other donors' samples. Here is the DNA: TGCAGCGTTGAGGGGCAGGGGCGCTACAATGAGCAGTTCTTC. This yields the protein CSVEGQGRYNEQFF.